The present TCR beta chain was sequenced within a study of response to subunit inactivated influenza vaccine. TCRdb itself ran the RT-PCR reads through MiXCR, one entry per CDR3 protein. The table records more than 400,000 distinct CDR3 sequences, about 7.2% of them present only once. The study's findings and limits: Authors proposed each seasonal influenza vaccination draws in few new T cells.

In its sample, this clonotype was seen a few times. Its antigen is still unknown. The CDR3 loop spans 15 amino acids. Germline loops: CDR1 SQVTM, CDR2 ANQGSEA. Trimming took 8 bases from V and 2 from J; bases not matched to a gene: 9. The specimen was PBMCs from blood, collected less than 30 months after vaccination. The clonotype comes from a man in his fifties or sixties who received an inactivated influenza vaccine. The J gene is TRBJ2-3, the V gene TRBV29-1, with 11 positions matching TRBD2. The CDR3 loop is CSTVVLAGVTDTQYF. The CDR3 region has the DNA TGCAGCACGGTGGTACTAGCGGGAGTCACAGATACGCAGTATTTT.